This TCR beta chain derives from a study of T cell responses to AZD1222 COVID-19 vaccine. Study-wide findings and caveats: At baseline, just five or six AZD1222 recipients tested seropositive. Of spike-specific TCRs, nearly half reportedly target regions left unmutated in variants. Most donors were white British and more were female, and clonal diversity was possibly underestimated. The study found vaccine-associated CD4 TCRs spanning spike, dominant at 160-218 and 743-854.

On this clone itself: Its antigen is still unknown.

Profiled with immunoSEQ multiplex PCR; TCRdb holds only in-frame clones, not every one. This sample carries about 170,000 clones, 70% to 90% of them seen once, and the ten largest clones take about 4.3%. The ends were cut back, 6 bases at V and 6 bases at J, with 21 bases in the middle. Germline assignment: CDR1 SQVTM and CDR2 ANQGSEA. This CDR3 comprises 14 residues. The chain recombines TRBV29-1 with TRBJ2-7; maybe TRBD1 (8 bases). The sample consisted of peripheral blood, taken 28 days after the second dose of the MenACWY control vaccine. The TCR comes from an adult who received the MenACWY meningococcal vaccine as a control. This CDR3 reads CSVGQEAGAPEQYF. The DNA for the CDR3 is TGCAGCGTGGGACAGGAGGCGGGAGCACCCGAGCAGTACTTC.